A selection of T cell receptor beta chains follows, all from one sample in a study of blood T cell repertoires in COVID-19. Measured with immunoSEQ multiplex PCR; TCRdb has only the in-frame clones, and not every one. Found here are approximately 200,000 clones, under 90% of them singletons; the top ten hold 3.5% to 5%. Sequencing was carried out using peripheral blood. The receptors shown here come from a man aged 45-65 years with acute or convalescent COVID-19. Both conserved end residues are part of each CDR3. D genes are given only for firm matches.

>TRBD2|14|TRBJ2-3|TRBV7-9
CASSLGTSGNTQYF
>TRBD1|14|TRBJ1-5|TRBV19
CASSKGQGRQPQHF
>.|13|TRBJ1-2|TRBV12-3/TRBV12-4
CASSSWGQRGYTF
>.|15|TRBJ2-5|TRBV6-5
CASSYYSSIQETQYF
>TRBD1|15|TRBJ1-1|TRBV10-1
CASSDRGAPNTEAFF
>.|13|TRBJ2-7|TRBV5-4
CASSPRSSYEQYF
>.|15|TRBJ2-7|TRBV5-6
CASSLPGTGEGEQYF
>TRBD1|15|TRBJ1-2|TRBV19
CASSIAGTGGYGYTF
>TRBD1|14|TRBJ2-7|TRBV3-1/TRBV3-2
CASSQRQGAYEQYF
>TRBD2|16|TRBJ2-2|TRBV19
CASSIPLAEGTGELFF
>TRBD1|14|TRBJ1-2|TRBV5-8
CASSLGRGQNGYTF
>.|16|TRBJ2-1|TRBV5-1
CASSLEGSGPYNEQFF
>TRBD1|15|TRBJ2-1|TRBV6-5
CASSYLAGGKNEQFF
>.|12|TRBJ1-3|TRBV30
CAWNRVGNTIYF
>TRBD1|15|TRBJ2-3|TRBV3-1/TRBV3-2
CASSQDGTGTDTQYF
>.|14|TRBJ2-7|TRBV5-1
CASSLVQGTYEQYF
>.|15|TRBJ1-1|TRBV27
CASSLEWQGTTEAFF
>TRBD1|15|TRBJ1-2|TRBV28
CATQGTPGGGYGYTF
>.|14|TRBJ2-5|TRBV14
CASSQQGFWETQYF
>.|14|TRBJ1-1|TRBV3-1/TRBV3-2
CASSQQGYDTEAFF
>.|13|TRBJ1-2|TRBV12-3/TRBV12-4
CASRKGGNYGYTF
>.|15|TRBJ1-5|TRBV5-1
CASSPEGGEGQPQHF
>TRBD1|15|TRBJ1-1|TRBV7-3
CASSLNQGARSEAFF
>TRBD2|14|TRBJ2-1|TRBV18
CASSPRTSSDEQFF
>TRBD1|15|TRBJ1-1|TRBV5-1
CASSTGQERGTEAFF
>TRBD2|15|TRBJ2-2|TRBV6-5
CASGLAGRYTGELFF
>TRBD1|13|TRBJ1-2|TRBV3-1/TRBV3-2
CASSPGQLYGYTF
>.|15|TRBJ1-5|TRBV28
CASSLRVNSNQPQHF
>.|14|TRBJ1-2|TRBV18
CASSPKTDWHGYTF
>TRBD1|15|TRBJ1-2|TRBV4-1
CASSQTGPQGGGYTF
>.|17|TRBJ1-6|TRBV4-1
CASSQEPSTANNSPLHF